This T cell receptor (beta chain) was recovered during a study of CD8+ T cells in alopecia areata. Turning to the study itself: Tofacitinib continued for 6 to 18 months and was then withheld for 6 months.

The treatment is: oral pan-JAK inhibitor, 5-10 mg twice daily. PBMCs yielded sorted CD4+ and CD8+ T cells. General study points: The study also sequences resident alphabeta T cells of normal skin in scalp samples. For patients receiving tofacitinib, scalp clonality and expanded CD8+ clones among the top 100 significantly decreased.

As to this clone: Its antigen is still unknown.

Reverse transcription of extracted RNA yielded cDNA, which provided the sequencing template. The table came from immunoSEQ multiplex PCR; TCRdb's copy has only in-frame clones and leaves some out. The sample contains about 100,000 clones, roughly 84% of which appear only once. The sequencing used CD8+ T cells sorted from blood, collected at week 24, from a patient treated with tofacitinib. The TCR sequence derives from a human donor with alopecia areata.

CDR3 coding DNA: TGTGCCAGCAGCCTTGGACTAGCGGATCAAGAGACCCAGTACTTC. This translates into CASSLGLADQETQYF. The chain combines TRBV11-3 with TRBJ2-5; 10 bases line up with TRBD2. Germline lookup yields CDR1 SGHNT and CDR2 YENEEA. CDR3 length equals 15 residues. The ends lost 5 bases at V and 2 bases at J; junction bases unmatched: 5.